This entry lists 32 T cell receptor beta chains sequenced from one sample in a study of blood T cell repertoires in COVID-19. Produced via immunoSEQ multiplex PCR; TCRdb's table is partial and in-frame only. Of approximately 300,000 clones in the sample, nearly 90% are singletons; the top ten hold around 0.93%. Specimen: peripheral blood. The receptors were sampled from a woman aged 40-49 years with COVID-19, enrolled during active disease.

V and J are TRBV30 and TRBJ1-2; D might be TRBD1 (6 bases). CDR1 is GTSNPN, CDR2 SVGIG, per germline (reference sequence). V was trimmed by 5 bases and J by 11 bases, leaving 12 bases between them. There are 10 residues in the CDR3. The CDR3 is CAWSDSRYTF. CDR3 DNA: TGTGCCTGGTCGGACAGCCGTTACACCTTC.

As to this clone: Other nucleotide sequences in the sample specify the same CDR3. The V and J genes are TRBV5-4 and TRBJ2-5, with a possible D match to TRBD1 (6 bases). Trimming cost V 3 bases and J 0 bases, with 9 bases left between them. CDR3 length: 14 amino acids. The V gene's germline CDR1 is SGHNT and CDR2 YYREEE (reference sequence). CDR3 sequence (DNA): TGTGCCAGCAGCTCGGGACAAAACCAAGAGACCCAGTACTTC. Protein product: CASSSGQNQETQYF. The variable domain in full, with the rest retrieved from reference TRBV5-4 and TRBJ2-5, is ETGVTQSPTHLIKTRGQQVTLRCSSQSGHNTVSWYQQALGQGPQFIFQYYREEENGRGNFPPRFSGLQFPNYSSELNVNALELDDSALYLCASSSGQNQETQYFGPGTRLLVL.

This chain's CDR3 is CSVDGGGPGGLTEAFF. The CDR3 nucleotides are TGCAGCGTTGATGGGGGAGGTCCCGGGGGGCTGACTGAAGCTTTCTTT. The chain has TRBV29-1 and TRBJ1-1; a possible D gene is TRBD1 (6 bases). V lost 3 bases, J lost 5 bases, and 22 bases lay in between. Germline assignment: CDR1 SQVTM and CDR2 ANQGSEA. The CDR3 contains 16 residues.

V and J are TRBV2 and TRBJ2-5; D remains ambiguous. CDR1 and CDR2 from the germline V gene are SNHLY and FYNNEI. CDR3 length equals 11 residues. With 6 bases removed from V and 3 bases from J, the gap between germline ends came to 5 bases. CDR3 region: CASSEKETQYF. CDR3 coding DNA: TGTGCCAGCAGCGAGAAAGAGACCCAGTACTTC.

This chain links TRBV7-8 with TRBJ2-3; 13 bases line up with TRBD2. Per the germline V gene, CDR1 is SGHVS and CDR2 is FQNEAQ. After removal of 4 bases from V and 4 bases from J, the junction contained 8 bases not matched to a gene. The CDR3 loop spans 17 amino acids. The DNA for the CDR3 is TGTGCCAGCAGCTCGACCGGACTAGCGGGAGTCCCAGATACGCAGTATTTT. This encodes CASSSTGLAGVPDTQYF.

This sequence joins TRBV9 and TRBJ2-3, with 8 positions matching TRBD2. Germline V gene sequence: CDR1 SGDLS, CDR2 YYNGEE. V shed 4 bases and J 6 bases; nucleotides not matched to a gene: 16. The CDR3 has 17 residues. The DNA of the CDR3 is TGTGCCAGCAGCTCAAACTCCGGGACTAGATCTGGGGATACGCAGTATTTT. Encoded protein: CASSSNSGTRSGDTQYF.

This clone showed up just once. The chain carries TRBV6-2 or TRBV6-3 and TRBJ2-2; 9 bases fit TRBD2. Germline trimming cut 0 bases from V and 5 bases from J; bases unmatched to any gene: 10. The CDR3 loop spans 18 amino acids. CDR1 and CDR2 from the germline V gene are MNHEY and SVGEGT. As DNA, the CDR3 is TGTGCCAGCAGTTACTCATCTGCGGGACTAGCAGGGACCGGGGAGCTGTTTTTT. Amino acid sequence: CASSYSSAGLAGTGELFF.

The chain couples TRBV6-2 or TRBV6-3 to TRBJ1-6, with D possibly TRBD1 on 6 matching bases. Trimming shortened V by 2 bases and J by 6 bases, and 8 bases separated the two germline ends. Germline CDR1 MNHEY, CDR2 SVGEGT. CDR3 size: 14 residues. The DNA for the CDR3 is TGTGCCAGCAGTTACGGGGGGGCTAATTCACCCCTCCACTTT. Protein product: CASSYGGANSPLHF.

A note on this clone: Different DNA sequences within this sample yield the same CDR3. This chain joins TRBV13 and TRBJ2-5; 9 positions agree with TRBD2. Trimming took 5 bases from V and 2 from J; bases not matched to a gene: 3. The germline V gene encodes CDR1 PRHDT and CDR2 FYEKMQ (reference sequence). CDR3 length: 14 residues. The CDR3 DNA is TGTGCCAGCAGCCGGCGGGGGGGGCAAGAGACCCAGTACTTC. It specifies CASSRRGGQETQYF. The full variable domain, rest sourced from reference TRBV13 and TRBJ2-5, is AAGVIQSPRHLIKEKRETATLKCYPIPRHDTVYWYQQGPGQDPQFLISFYEKMQSDKGSIPDRFSAQQFSDYHSELNMSSLELGDSALYFCASSRRGGQETQYFGPGTRLLVL.

The rearrangement uses TRBV3-1 (or the pseudogene TRBV3-2) and TRBJ2-5; a possible D gene is TRBD1 (6 bases). The CDR3 loop spans 15 amino acids. Trimming pared 2 bases from V and 1 base from J, leaving 11 bases between. Germline CDR1 reads LGHDT; CDR2 reads YNNKEL (reference sequence). CDR3 nucleotides: TGTGCCAGCAGCCAAAATCAGGGGACCCAAGAGACCCAGTACTTC. It codes for CASSQNQGTQETQYF.

This clone was recorded only once. The V and J genes are TRBV6-5 and TRBJ1-5; the D gene is possibly TRBD1 (5 bases). V lost 7 bases and J lost 6, with 16 bases in between. Germline lookup yields CDR1 MNHEY and CDR2 SVGAGI. This CDR3 contains 14 residues. CDR3 nucleotide sequence: TGTGCCAGCAATCACGGGGGGGAGGGTCAGCCCCAGCATTTT. It yields the protein CASNHGGEGQPQHF.

The chain employs TRBV4-3 and TRBJ1-1; 8 nucleotides align to TRBD1. Trimming removed 4 bases from V and 5 bases from J; junction bases left unmatched: 6. This CDR3 is built from 14 residues. CDR1 and CDR2 from the germline V gene are LGHNA and YSLEER. The CDR3 DNA follows: TGCGCCAGCAGCCTTCTACAGGGGGGAACTGAAGCTTTCTTT. This encodes CASSLLQGGTEAFF.

V is TRBV6-5 and J is TRBJ1-1; a possible D gene is TRBD1 (6 bases). CDR1 MNHEY and CDR2 SVGAGI come from the germline V gene. V dropped 4 bases and J dropped 5 bases, with 14 bases sitting between them. The length of the CDR3 is 14 residues. This CDR3 reads CASSFSPGDTEAFF. CDR3 bases: TGTGCCAGCAGTTTTTCACCAGGGGATACTGAAGCTTTCTTT.

The gene calls are TRBV25-1 and TRBJ2-5; 10 bases map to TRBD2. Germline V lookup: CDR1 MGHDK, CDR2 SYGVNS. The CDR3 extends over 15 amino acids. V gave up 3 bases and J gave up 5 bases; unmatched junction bases: 6. In nucleotides, the CDR3 is TGTGCCAGCAGTGACTCTAGCGGGAGCGGCGAGACCCAGTACTTC. Protein: CASSDSSGSGETQYF.

This clone was counted a single time. The genes are TRBV6-2 or TRBV6-3 and TRBJ2-2, with a possible D match to TRBD1 (7 bases). The CDR3 extends over 19 amino acids. The germline gives CDR1 MNHEY, CDR2 SVGEGT. Trimming pared 5 bases from V and 0 bases from J, leaving 22 bases between. CDR3: CASSTPRGRFHSNTGELFF. In DNA, the CDR3 is TGTGCCAGCAGTACTCCCAGGGGGAGGTTCCATTCGAACACCGGGGAGCTGTTTTTT.

This sequence joins TRBV24-1 and TRBJ2-5; 7 bases map to TRBD2. The CDR3 contains 15 residues. The trim removed 3 bases at V and 5 bases at J, leaving 8 bases unmatched. CDR1 KGHDR and CDR2 SFDVKD come from the germline V gene. CDR3 protein: CATSDPTGGKETQYF. The DNA for the CDR3 is TGTGCCACCAGTGATCCCACGGGGGGAAAGGAGACCCAGTACTTC.

This sequence joins TRBV7-3 and TRBJ2-1, with 10 bases that match TRBD1. Looked up from germline, CDR1 is SGHTA and CDR2 is FQGTGA. The J segment lost 1 base and the V segment lost 5 bases, leaving 2 bases of the junction unmatched. CDR3 length: 15 residues. The CDR3 coding sequence is TGTGCCAGCAGCAGGACAGGGGGTTCCTACAATGAGCAGTTCTTC. The encoded protein is CASSRTGGSYNEQFF.

This clone was seen more than once but under ten times. This rearrangement joins TRBV7-9 to TRBJ1-3; D possibly corresponds to TRBD1 (5 bases). Germline CDR1 and CDR2: SEHNR and FQNEAQ (reference sequence). CDR3 length: 16 residues. V was clipped by 2 bases and J by 0 bases, with 11 bases between them. CDR3 protein: CASSLSGASSGNTIYF. In nucleotides, the CDR3 is TGTGCCAGCAGCTTATCTGGGGCCAGCTCTGGAAACACCATATATTTT.

CDR3 in amino acids: CASSGALRMGYTF. The CDR3 bases are TGTGCCAGCAGTGGGGCCCTGAGGATGGGCTACACCTTC. The chain employs TRBV28 and TRBJ1-2; a weak D match, TRBD1 (5 bases). In germline, CDR1 is MDHEN, CDR2 SYDVKM. The CDR3 has 13 residues. Trimming shortened V by 5 bases and J by 8 bases, and 15 bases separated the two germline ends.

CDR3 DNA sequence: TGTGCCAGCAGCGTTGACCGGGACAGGGTCCACGAGCAGTACTTC. This sequence encodes CASSVDRDRVHEQYF. J is TRBJ2-7 and V is TRBV5-4; 9 bases map to TRBD1. Germline V CDR1 and CDR2: SGHNT, YYREEE (reference sequence). Unmatched junction bases numbered 10, after V lost 4 bases and J lost 5 bases. CDR3 length equals 15 residues.

The CDR3, as DNA: TGTGCCAGCAGTTACTTGGCAGTAGAGGGTGGCTACACCTTC. Translated, it gives CASSYLAVEGGYTF. The chain combines TRBV6-5 with TRBJ1-2; D is uncertain. The CDR3 extends over 14 amino acids. The V gene lost 1 base and the J gene lost 7 bases, with 13 bases spanning the gap. Germline V gene lookup returns CDR1 MNHEY and CDR2 SVGAGI.

This chain joins TRBV28 and TRBJ2-1; D gene uncertain. The ends were cut back, 3 bases at V and 0 bases at J, with 3 bases in the middle. The CDR3 is made up of 13 amino acids. Germline CDR1 and CDR2: MDHEN and SYDVKM. The CDR3 sequence is CASSFFSYNEQFF. The CDR3 DNA reads as TGTGCCAGCAGTTTCTTCTCCTACAATGAGCAGTTCTTC.

The chain links TRBV5-4 to TRBJ1-6; D is ambiguous. The CDR3 is made up of 13 amino acids. V lost 0 bases, J lost 7 bases, and 5 bases lay in between. Germline CDR1 is SGHNT and CDR2 is YYREEE (reference sequence). CDR3 residues: CASSLAGNSPLHF. The CDR3 DNA sequence: TGTGCCAGCAGCTTGGCGGGAAATTCACCCCTCCACTTT.

This chain connects TRBV18 to TRBJ1-5; weak D call: TRBD1 (6 bases). V lost 4 bases to trimming and J lost 0 bases, with 13 bases between them. CDR3 length: 16 amino acids. Per germline, CDR1 KGHSH and CDR2 LQKENI. Written as DNA, the CDR3 is TGTGCCAGCTCACTCAACAGGGATAATAGCAATCAGCCCCAGCATTTT. Encoded protein: CASSLNRDNSNQPQHF.

The CDR3 sequence is CASSPTTGHTEAFF. The CDR3, as DNA: TGTGCCAGCAGTCCCACGACAGGGCACACTGAAGCTTTCTTT. The chain couples TRBV7-9 to TRBJ1-1; TRBD1 matches at 7 bases. Germline assignment: CDR1 SEHNR and CDR2 FQNEAQ (reference sequence). The CDR3 contains 14 residues. Germline trimming cut 6 bases from V and 3 bases from J; bases unmatched to any gene: 7.

The J gene is TRBJ2-5, the V gene TRBV9; D call uncertain. The CDR3 contains 13 residues. The germline V and J ends were trimmed by 0 bases and 1 base, with 4 bases remaining between them. Per germline, CDR1 SGDLS and CDR2 YYNGEE. DNA for the CDR3: TGTGCCAGCAGCGTAGGGGCCCAAGAGACCCAGTACTTC. Translated, it gives CASSVGAQETQYF.

This sequence joins TRBV9 and TRBJ2-3; 14 bases agree with TRBD2. The CDR3 extends over 15 amino acids. Germline CDR1 SGDLS, CDR2 YYNGEE. V lost 3 bases, J lost 4 bases, and 1 base stayed unmatched. DNA of the CDR3: TGTGCCAGCAGCGGACTAGCGGGGGGGGCAGATACGCAGTATTTT. Amino acid sequence: CASSGLAGGADTQYF.

The chain recombines TRBV28 with TRBJ2-2, with D possibly TRBD1 on 5 matching bases. CDR1 is MDHEN and CDR2 is SYDVKM in the germline V gene. Deletions cut 3 bases from V and 5 bases from J, with 10 bases between. This CDR3 is built from 14 residues. CDR3 sequence: CASSFSDMTGELFF. DNA of the CDR3: TGTGCCAGCAGTTTCTCGGACATGACCGGGGAGCTGTTTTTT. Full variable domain (rest looked up from reference TRBV28 and TRBJ2-2): DVKVTQSSRYLVKRTGEKVFLECVQDMDHENMFWYRQDPGLGLRLIYFSYDVKMKEKGDIPEGYSVSREKKERFSLILESASTNQTSMYLCASSFSDMTGELFFGEGSRLTVL.

CDR3 bases: TGTGCCAGCAGCCGGGGGGTCTGGGGTCAGCCCCAGCATTTT. Translation gives CASSRGVWGQPQHF. This chain joins TRBV27 and TRBJ1-5; possibly TRBD1 for D (5 bases). V lost 6 bases and J 6 bases, leaving 15 bases between the germline ends. CDR3 size: 14 residues. The V gene's germline CDR1 is MNHEY and CDR2 SMNVEV (reference sequence).

This clone was observed once. The chain is built from TRBV2 and TRBJ2-1; D possibly corresponds to TRBD1 (6 bases). This CDR3 contains 14 residues. The germline CDR1 and CDR2 sequences are SNHLY and FYNNEI. V lost 1 base to trimming and J lost 6 bases, with 10 bases between them. The CDR3 DNA sequence: TGTGCCAGCAGTGAAGTGCTACAGGGCAATGAGCAGTTCTTC. This encodes CASSEVLQGNEQFF.

Comment on this clone: The identical CDR3 is also encoded by other nucleotide sequences in the sample. The chain combines TRBV7-9 with TRBJ2-7; D may be TRBD1 (5 bases). From germline, CDR1 is SEHNR and CDR2 FQNEAQ (reference sequence). V was trimmed by 1 base and J by 6 bases, leaving 7 bases between them. The CDR3 length is 12 residues. The CDR3 sequence is CASSLEGAEQYF. DNA of the CDR3: TGTGCCAGCAGCTTAGAAGGGGCCGAGCAGTACTTC.

This clone was seen just once. J is TRBJ2-1 and V is TRBV5-6, with D maybe TRBD2 (5 bases). Germline lookup yields CDR1 SGHDT and CDR2 YYEEEE. V shed 4 bases and J shed 5 bases, with 13 bases lying between them. This CDR3 spans 14 amino acids. The CDR3 spells CASSLPPTNNEQFF. In DNA form, the CDR3 reads TGTGCCAGCAGCCTGCCCCCGACTAACAATGAGCAGTTCTTC.